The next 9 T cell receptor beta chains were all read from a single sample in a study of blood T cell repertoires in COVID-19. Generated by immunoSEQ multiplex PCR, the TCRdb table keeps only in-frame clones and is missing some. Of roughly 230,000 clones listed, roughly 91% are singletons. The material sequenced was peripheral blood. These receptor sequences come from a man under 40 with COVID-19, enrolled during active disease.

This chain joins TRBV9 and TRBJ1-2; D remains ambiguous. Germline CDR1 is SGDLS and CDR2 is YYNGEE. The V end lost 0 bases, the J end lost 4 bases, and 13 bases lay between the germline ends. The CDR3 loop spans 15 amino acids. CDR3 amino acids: CASSVGLRTSYGYTF. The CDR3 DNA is TGTGCCAGCAGCGTAGGTCTCAGAACCTCCTATGGCTACACCTTC.

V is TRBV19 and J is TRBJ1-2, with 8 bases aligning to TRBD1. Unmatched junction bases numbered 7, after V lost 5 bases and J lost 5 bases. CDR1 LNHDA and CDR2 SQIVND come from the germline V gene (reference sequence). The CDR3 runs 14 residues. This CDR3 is CASSRQGIWYGYTF. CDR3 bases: TGTGCCAGTAGTCGACAGGGGATATGGTATGGCTACACCTTC.

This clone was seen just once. CDR3 DNA: TGTGCCAGCAGTTTAGTCAGGGAAGGAACCCAGTACTTC. It yields the protein CASSLVREGTQYF. The V call is TRBV12-3 or TRBV12-4, the J call TRBJ2-5, with D possibly matching TRBD1 (5 bases). The CDR3 length is 13 residues. V was pared by 1 base and J by 8 bases, with 11 bases between.

In DNA form, the CDR3 reads TGCGCCAGCAGCCAAGAAACAATCCCCACCCTTGAGCAGTTCTTC. This encodes CASSQETIPTLEQFF. The chain carries TRBV4-1 and TRBJ2-1; D is undetermined. V lost 0 bases to trimming and J lost 9 bases, with 15 bases between them. Germline V gives CDR1 MGHRA, CDR2 YSYEKL. The CDR3 covers 15 residues.

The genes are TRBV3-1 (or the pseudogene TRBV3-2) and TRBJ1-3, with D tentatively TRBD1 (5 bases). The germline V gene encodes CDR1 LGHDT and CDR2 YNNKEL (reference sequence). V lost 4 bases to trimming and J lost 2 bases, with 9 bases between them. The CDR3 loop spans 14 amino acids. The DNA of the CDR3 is TGTGCCAGCAGCCTCGGGGGTACTGGAAACACCATATATTTT. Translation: CASSLGGTGNTIYF.

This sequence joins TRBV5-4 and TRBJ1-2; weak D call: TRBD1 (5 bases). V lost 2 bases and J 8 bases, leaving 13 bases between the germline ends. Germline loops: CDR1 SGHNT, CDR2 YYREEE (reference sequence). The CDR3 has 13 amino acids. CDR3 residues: CASSLGVGVGYTF. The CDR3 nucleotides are TGTGCCAGCAGCTTAGGGGTAGGAGTCGGCTACACCTTC. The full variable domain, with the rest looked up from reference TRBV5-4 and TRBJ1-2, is ETGVTQSPTHLIKTRGQQVTLRCSSQSGHNTVSWYQQALGQGPQFIFQYYREEENGRGNFPPRFSGLQFPNYSSELNVNALELDDSALYLCASSLGVGVGYTFGSGTRLTVV.

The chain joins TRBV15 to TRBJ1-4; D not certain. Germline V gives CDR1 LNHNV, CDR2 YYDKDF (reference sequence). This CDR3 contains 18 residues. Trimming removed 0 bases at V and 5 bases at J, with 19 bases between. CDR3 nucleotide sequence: TGTGCCACCAGCAGAGATCATACGGGATCCGCTCCCAATGAAAAACTGTTTTTT. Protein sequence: CATSRDHTGSAPNEKLFF.

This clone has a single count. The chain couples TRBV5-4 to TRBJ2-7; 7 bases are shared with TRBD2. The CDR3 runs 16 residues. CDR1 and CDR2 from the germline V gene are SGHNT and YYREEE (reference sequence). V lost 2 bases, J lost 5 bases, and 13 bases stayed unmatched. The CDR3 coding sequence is TGTGCCAGCAGCTTATCCTCTACGGGGGGTTTTAACGAGCAGTACTTC. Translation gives CASSLSSTGGFNEQYF.

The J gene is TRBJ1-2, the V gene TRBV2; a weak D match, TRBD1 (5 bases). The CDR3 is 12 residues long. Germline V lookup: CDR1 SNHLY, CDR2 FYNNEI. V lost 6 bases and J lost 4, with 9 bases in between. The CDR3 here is CASRGGGYGYTF. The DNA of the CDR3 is TGTGCCAGCAGGGGCGGGGGCTATGGCTACACCTTC.